These 18 T cell receptor beta chains were all obtained from the same sample, sequenced in a study of blood T cells in healthy people across ages. Then a second PCR, running roughly 6 to 11 cycles, was carried out with a sample-barcoded 5' primer and a J-beta primer mix. TCRdb re-called the 5' RACE reads with MiXCR, one entry per CDR3 protein. The repertoire consists of under 1,000,000 distinct CDR3 sequences, with under 40% occurring once and the leading ten covering under 15%. Sequencing was performed on blood. These TCRs come from a man in his late teens or twenties in good health.

The sample holds a few counts of this clonotype. This chain uses TRBV28 with TRBJ2-5, with unresolved D. Per the germline V gene, CDR1 is MDHEN and CDR2 is SYDVKM. The germline V and J ends were trimmed by 1 base and 4 bases, with 10 bases remaining between them. The CDR3 loop spans 14 amino acids. CDR3 coding DNA: TGTGCCAGCAGTTTATCTTCGCCCGGAGAGACCCAGTACTTC. Translated, it gives CASSLSSPGETQYF.

This clonotype was recorded a few times. The rearrangement uses TRBV10-3 and TRBJ1-4; weak D call: TRBD1 (5 bases). From germline, CDR1 is ENHRY and CDR2 SYGVKD. V was cut by 2 bases and J by 4 bases, with 11 bases left in between. This CDR3 is 15 amino acids long. This CDR3 is CAISENRGGNEKLFF. The CDR3 DNA reads TGTGCCATCAGTGAGAATAGGGGTGGTAATGAAAAACTGTTTTTT.

The gene calls are TRBV7-2 and TRBJ2-1; 10 bases line up with TRBD2. The germline gives CDR1 SGHTA, CDR2 FQGNSA. With 5 bases clipped from V and 7 bases from J, the junction kept 8 bases outside the gene matches. The CDR3 covers 15 residues. In nucleotides, the CDR3 is TGTGCCAGCAGCCAGAGGACTAGCGGATGGAATGAGCAGTTCTTC. It codes for CASSQRTSGWNEQFF.

The J gene is TRBJ1-1, the V gene TRBV6-1; D not resolved. The length of the CDR3 is 13 residues. Germline loops: CDR1 MNHNS, CDR2 SASEGT. V lost 2 bases and J lost 7, with 11 bases in between. This chain's CDR3 is CASSEFSGFEAFF. For the CDR3, the DNA is TGTGCCAGCAGTGAATTCTCAGGTTTTGAAGCTTTCTTT.

The chain combines TRBV12-3 or TRBV12-4 with TRBJ1-1; 7 bases map to TRBD1. This CDR3 comprises 17 residues. Trimming cost V 5 bases and J 1 base; bases outside gene matches: 13. CDR3 DNA: TGTGCCAGCAGTCGAGGGCCCACCCGGGACAGGAACACTGAAGCTTTCTTT. This encodes CASSRGPTRDRNTEAFF.

This clonotype was picked up a small number of times. This sequence joins TRBV6-2 or TRBV6-3 and TRBJ2-7; D uncertain. Trimming removed 5 bases from V and 2 bases from J, with 16 bases in between. In germline, CDR1 is MNHEY, CDR2 SVGEGT. The CDR3 covers 15 residues. DNA of the CDR3: TGTGCCAGCAGTCTATTGGGCCCAACGACCTACGAGCAGTACTTC. Protein product: CASSLLGPTTYEQYF.

CDR3 nucleotide sequence: TGCGCCAGCAGCCAAGAGGGACAGGATAATTCACCCCTCCACTTT. Translating it yields CASSQEGQDNSPLHF. The gene calls are TRBV4-1 and TRBJ1-6, with 8 bases aligning to TRBD1. This CDR3 has 15 residues. Unmatched junction bases numbered 0, after V lost 0 bases and J lost 5 bases. In germline, CDR1 is MGHRA, CDR2 YSYEKL.

The V gene is TRBV4-2, the J gene TRBJ2-5; 8 bases line up with TRBD2. CDR1 LGHNA and CDR2 YNFKEQ come from the germline V gene. V lost 2 bases, J lost 11 bases, and 19 bases stayed unmatched. The CDR3 consists of 17 residues. The CDR3 nucleotides are TGTGCCAGCAGCCAATCCCGGGGGGGGGGCGGCCACAATGAGCAGTACTTC. Its translation: CASSQSRGGGGHNEQYF.

V usage is TRBV4-2 and J usage is TRBJ1-1; D not resolved. The CDR3 is made up of 15 amino acids. With 0 bases removed from V and 2 bases from J, the gap between germline ends came to 10 bases. Germline V gives CDR1 LGHNA, CDR2 YNFKEQ. CDR3 nucleotides: TGTGCCAGCAGCCAAGATCAGAGGAGCAACACTGAAGCTTTCTTT. The encoded protein is CASSQDQRSNTEAFF.

Of note for this clonotype: A much larger clone differs by one base, so this may be a read error. The chain combines TRBV4-3 with TRBJ2-3; 10 bases are shared with TRBD2. The germline V gene has CDR1 LGHNA and CDR2 YSLEER. The CDR3 runs to 20 residues. CDR3: CASSHDLVAGGRSSTGTQYF. CDR3 DNA: TGCGCCAGCAGCCACGACCTCGTAGCGGGGGGCCGTTCTAGCACAGGTACGCAGTATTTT.

The chain joins TRBV14 to TRBJ2-3, with TRBD2 as a possible D gene (5 bases). The CDR3 covers 14 residues. Trimming took 0 bases from V and 5 from J, leaving 9 bases between them. Germline V gene data show CDR1 as SGHDN and CDR2 as FVKESK. CDR3 in amino acids: CASSQETGEDTQYF. CDR3 nucleotide sequence: TGTGCCAGCAGCCAAGAAACCGGGGAAGATACGCAGTATTTT. The complete variable domain, with remaining parts taken from reference TRBV14 and TRBJ2-3, reads EAGVTQFPSHSVIEKGQTVTLRCDPISGHDNLYWYRRVMGKEIKFLLHFVKESKQDESGMPNNRFLAERTGGTYSTLKVQPAELEDSGVYFCASSQETGEDTQYFGPGTRLTVL.

This clonotype came up a few times. The J gene is TRBJ2-7, the V gene TRBV10-3, with 9 nucleotides matching TRBD2. CDR1 and CDR2 from the germline V gene are ENHRY and SYGVKD. CDR3 length: 14 amino acids. V lost 8 bases to trimming and J lost 7 bases; unmatched junction nucleotides: 12. In DNA, the CDR3 is TGTGCCATCGGTAGCGGGGGAGGGTACAATGAGCAGTACTTC. As protein: CAIGSGGGYNEQYF.

The table lists this clonotype with many counts. The chain carries TRBV20-1 and TRBJ2-1; D gene ambiguous. The germline gives CDR1 DFQATT, CDR2 SNEGSKA (reference sequence). The CDR3 length is 12 residues. Trimming took 4 bases from V and 4 from J, leaving 8 bases between them. In nucleotides, the CDR3 is TGCAGTGCTATTGACGGTTACAATGAGCAGTTCTTC. Its protein product is CSAIDGYNEQFF.

The chain uses TRBV2 and TRBJ2-5; the D gene is possibly TRBD2 (5 bases). The end of the DNA aligns better with TRBJ2-7, so the J call may be wrong. The germline V gene encodes CDR1 SNHLY and CDR2 FYNNEI. The CDR3 spans 15 residues. The CDR3 DNA reads TGTGCCAGCAGGGCCGCGCGGGCGATGGGATACGAGCAGTACTTC. This gives the protein CASRAARAMGYEQYF.

This clonotype was observed a few times. The chain has TRBV10-3 and TRBJ2-5; D not resolved. Germline CDR1 is ENHRY and CDR2 is SYGVKD. Trimming left V 0 bases short and J 5 bases short, with 4 bases between. The length of the CDR3 is 12 residues. The CDR3 reads CAISESWETQYF. CDR3 DNA: TGTGCCATCAGTGAGTCGTGGGAGACCCAGTACTTC.

V is TRBV10-3 and J is TRBJ2-7, with TRBD1 matching 8 bases. CDR1 is ENHRY, CDR2 SYGVKD, per germline. The trim removed 6 bases at V and 0 bases at J, leaving 4 bases unmatched. The CDR3 has 14 residues. The CDR3 DNA is TGTGCCATCAGCGGGACAGGCCCCTCCTACGAGCAGTACTTC. It yields the protein CAISGTGPSYEQYF.

This clonotype occurred a few times. The chain links TRBV11-2 to TRBJ2-7; D ambiguous. Germline loops: CDR1 SGHAT, CDR2 FQNNGV. This CDR3 contains 13 residues. The V end was cut by 1 base, the J end by 4 bases, with 8 bases between. This chain's CDR3 is CASSLGPGYEQYF. The CDR3 region has the DNA TGTGCCAGCAGCTTAGGACCCGGATACGAGCAGTACTTC.

The chain recombines TRBV29-1 with TRBJ2-7; perhaps D is TRBD1 or TRBD2 (5 bases each). CDR3 length equals 15 residues. The V and J ends lost 0 bases and 4 bases respectively, with 16 bases between them. CDR1 and CDR2 (germline): SQVTM, ANQGSEA. CDR3 nucleotide sequence: TGCAGCGTTGAAGATCCGGGGACGGTTGGTTACGAGCAGTACTTC. Encoded protein: CSVEDPGTVGYEQYF.